The 22 T cell receptor beta chains listed next were all sequenced from one sample in a study of a mutant IDH1 vaccine in newly diagnosed glioma. Clones were read by immunoSEQ multiplex PCR, and TCRdb kept only the in-frame ones, dropping some. The top ten hold 8% to 10% of the sample, which has 15,000 or so clones, around four fifths seen once. Noted time point: baseline, week 1 (first vaccination visit). The sample's treatment: pre-vaccination baseline after standard-of-care therapy. The sequenced sample was PBMCs, obtained from a glioma patient treated with radiotherapy, temozolomide or both. These receptors all come from a man in his forties or fifties with glioma.

The rearrangement joins TRBV2 to TRBJ1-4; D gene uncertain. This CDR3 is built from 14 residues. Trimming removed 8 bases at V and 0 bases at J, with 10 bases between. Germline-derived CDR1 and CDR2 are SNHLY and FYNNEI. CDR3 DNA: TGTGCCAGCTCGTCCGGGTCAACTAATGAAAAACTGTTTTTT. It is translated as CASSSGSTNEKLFF. The variable domain in full, with the rest retrieved from reference TRBV2 and TRBJ1-4, is EPEVTQTPSHQVTQMGQEVILRCVPISNHLYFYWYRQILGQKVEFLVSFYNNEISEKSEIFDDQFSVERPDGSNFTLKIRSTKLEDSAMYFCASSSGSTNEKLFFGSGTQLSVL.

This clone showed up just once. V and J are TRBV7-8 and TRBJ1-1; 8 nucleotides line up with TRBD1. The junction had 6 bases not matched to a gene; V was cut back by 3 bases and J by 6 bases. The CDR3 consists of 14 residues. Germline V gene sequence: CDR1 SGHVS, CDR2 FQNEAQ. This CDR3 is CASSLLQGAAEAFF. CDR3 in DNA: TGTGCCAGCAGCTTGCTTCAGGGGGCGGCTGAAGCTTTCTTT.

This sequence joins TRBV5-6 and TRBJ2-1; 7 bases fit TRBD2. There are 17 residues in the CDR3. CDR1 is SGHDT and CDR2 is YYEEEE in the germline V gene. The ends lost 3 bases at V and 7 bases at J; junction bases unmatched: 16. CDR3 nucleotide sequence: TGTGCCAGCAGCTCCGGGACTATCGCTATAACCAATAATGAGCAGTTCTTC. It encodes CASSSGTIAITNNEQFF.

Here the CDR3 DNA reads TGTGCCAGTAGTATAGCAGGAGGATTAGCGGACAAAAACATTCAGTACTTC. Translating it yields CASSIAGGLADKNIQYF. The V call is TRBV19, the J call TRBJ2-4; tentatively, D is TRBD2 (6 bases). CDR3 length: 17 amino acids. Germline CDR1 and CDR2: LNHDA and SQIVND (reference sequence). Trimming cost V 1 base and J 3 bases, with 16 bases left between them.

The chain couples TRBV5-8 to TRBJ2-1; tentative D call: TRBD1 (5 bases). Trimming took 3 bases from V and 8 from J, leaving 12 bases between them. Germline V gives CDR1 SGHTS, CDR2 YDEGEE. This CDR3 contains 13 residues. CDR3 loop: CASSSYRKDEQFF. For the CDR3, the DNA is TGTGCCAGCAGCTCATACAGGAAGGATGAGCAGTTCTTC.

The rearrangement links TRBV21-1 to TRBJ2-1; TRBD2 is the table's D call and was not checked against the DNA. TRBV21-1 constitutes a pseudogene. The length of the CDR3 is 16 residues. The CDR3 reads CASSKGEAGGQNEQFF. As DNA, the CDR3 is TGTGCCAGCAGCAAAGGGGAAGCGGGAGGGCAAAATGAGCAGTTCTTC.

The V and J genes are TRBV10-1 and TRBJ2-7; 9 bases agree with TRBD1. Germline trimming cut 4 bases from V and 4 bases from J; bases unmatched to any gene: 5. The length of the CDR3 is 14 residues. Germline assignment: CDR1 WNHNN and CDR2 SYGVQD (reference sequence). CDR3 region: CASSGPGQGYEQYF. The CDR3 DNA follows: TGCGCCAGCAGTGGGCCGGGACAGGGTTACGAGCAGTACTTC.

This clone was seen a single time. The V gene is TRBV7-8, the J gene TRBJ1-5; 9 bases map to TRBD1. V lost 1 base and J lost 4; bases outside the gene matches: 5. Germline V CDR1 and CDR2: SGHVS, FQNEAQ. The CDR3 covers 16 residues. The CDR3 nucleotides read TGTGCCAGCAGCTTAGACGACAGGGGGTTGAATCAGCCCCAGCATTTT. Protein product: CASSLDDRGLNQPQHF. The full variable domain, its missing parts supplied by reference TRBV7-8 and TRBJ1-5, is GAGVSQSPRYKVAKRGQDVALRCDPISGHVSLFWYQQALGQGPEFLTYFQNEAQLDKSGLPSDRFFAERPEGSVSTLKIQRTQQEDSAVYLCASSLDDRGLNQPQHFGDGTRLSIL.

The chain joins TRBV15 to TRBJ1-6, with D perhaps TRBD1 (6 bases). Deletions cut 0 bases from V and 10 bases from J, with 13 bases between. Germline V lookup: CDR1 LNHNV, CDR2 YYDKDF (reference sequence). The CDR3 is 15 amino acids. CDR3 in amino acids: CATSRDLTGTSPLHF. DNA for the CDR3: TGTGCCACCAGCAGAGATTTAACAGGGACCTCACCCCTCCACTTT.

V gene TRBV18 combines with J gene TRBJ1-2, with 8 positions matching TRBD1. This CDR3 region has 12 residues. Trimming removed 8 bases from V and 8 bases from J; junction bases left unmatched: 7. The germline CDR1 and CDR2 sequences are KGHSH and LQKENI. CDR3 sequence: CASAGQGRGYTF. The CDR3 DNA reads TGTGCCAGCGCCGGACAGGGAAGAGGCTACACCTTC.

Judged by abundance, this clone is medium-sized (0.01 to 0.1%). The chain uses TRBV5-1 and TRBJ2-1; D might be TRBD1 (5 bases). Germline CDR1 reads SGHRS; CDR2 reads YFSETQ. V was clipped by 1 base and J by 8 bases, with 16 bases between them. This CDR3 is 15 amino acids long. In nucleotides, the CDR3 is TGCGCCAGCAGCTTGCCCCAGGGATCCCTAGATGAGCAGTTCTTC. Protein product: CASSLPQGSLDEQFF.

The chain couples TRBV19 to TRBJ2-3; a weak D match, TRBD1 (5 bases). V lost 6 bases to trimming and J lost 2 bases, with 12 bases between them. Germline CDR1 LNHDA, CDR2 SQIVND (reference sequence). The CDR3 is made up of 14 amino acids. The CDR3 is CASRGARFTDTQYF. CDR3 nucleotide sequence: TGTGCCAGTAGAGGGGCCCGGTTCACAGATACGCAGTATTTT. Full variable domain (missing parts from reference TRBV19 and TRBJ2-3): DGGITQSPKYLFRKEGQNVTLSCEQNLNHDAMYWYRQDPGQGLRLIYYSQIVNDFQKGDIAEGYSVSREKKESFPLTVTSAQKNPTAFYLCASRGARFTDTQYFGPGTRLTVL.

This chain links TRBV25-1 with TRBJ1-2; no reliable D call. The CDR3 has 15 amino acids. The V end lost 6 bases, the J end lost 4 bases, and 18 bases lay between the germline ends. Germline V CDR1 and CDR2: MGHDK, SYGVNS. CDR3 loop: CASRPARIRGYGYTF. The CDR3 DNA reads as TGTGCCAGCAGGCCGGCGCGGATCCGGGGCTATGGCTACACCTTC.

V usage is TRBV27 and J usage is TRBJ1-2, with a weak D call TRBD1 (5 bases). This CDR3 is built from 17 residues. Germline CDR1 MNHEY, CDR2 SMNVEV (reference sequence). Trimming cost V 5 bases and J 10 bases, with 29 bases left between them. CDR3 sequence: CASSTRDLAFGKNAYTF. CDR3 coding DNA: TGTGCCAGCAGTACCCGGGACCTAGCCTTTGGGAAAAATGCCTACACCTTC.

Within the sample, this clone is medium-sized. The rearrangement links TRBV9 to TRBJ2-7, with D perhaps TRBD2 (6 bases). The length of the CDR3 is 16 residues. CDR1 is SGDLS and CDR2 is YYNGEE in the germline V gene. Trimming removed 1 base from V and 4 bases from J, with 18 bases in between. This CDR3 is CASSVRVWRGLYEQYV. CDR3 DNA sequence: TGTGCCAGCAGCGTAAGGGTCTGGCGGGGCTTGTACGAGCAGTACGTC.

Within the sample, this clone is medium-sized. The genes are TRBV4-3 and TRBJ1-1, with D possibly matching TRBD1 (5 bases). This CDR3 is built from 13 residues. Germline V gives CDR1 LGHNA, CDR2 YSLEER. Deletions cut 4 bases from V and 6 bases from J, with 12 bases between. The CDR3 is CASSPMRGSEAFF. In DNA, the CDR3 is TGCGCCAGCAGCCCCATGAGGGGATCTGAAGCTTTCTTT.

In DNA, the CDR3 is TGTGCCAGCAGCGTGACCTCCGGGTCGAACACTGAAGCTTTCTTT. It encodes CASSVTSGSNTEAFF. The chain employs TRBV9 and TRBJ1-1; D call uncertain. Germline assignment: CDR1 SGDLS and CDR2 YYNGEE. Trimming took 2 bases from V and 1 from J, leaving 12 bases between them. The CDR3 totals 15 residues.

V is TRBV7-2 and J is TRBJ2-3, with 9 bases matching TRBD2. From germline, CDR1 is SGHTA and CDR2 FQGNSA. V lost 6 bases and J lost 3; bases outside the gene matches: 1. This CDR3 comprises 13 residues. The CDR3 sequence: CASRTSGTDTQYF. CDR3 sequence (DNA): TGTGCCAGCAGGACTAGCGGTACAGATACGCAGTATTTT.

The CDR3: CASSFLYEAFF. CDR3 in DNA: TGTGCCAGCAGCTTCCTGTATGAAGCTTTCTTT. This chain uses TRBV7-9 with TRBJ1-1; D ambiguous. Per the germline V gene, CDR1 is SEHNR and CDR2 is FQNEAQ (reference sequence). Trimming took off 3 bases at V and 7 bases at J, with 6 bases between the two ends. This CDR3 contains 11 residues.

This sequence joins TRBV7-2 and TRBJ1-5; a possible D gene is TRBD1 (5 bases). Deletions cut 1 base from V and 10 bases from J, with 17 bases between. CDR1 is SGHTA and CDR2 is FQGNSA in the germline V gene. The CDR3 sequence is 15 residues long. DNA for the CDR3: TGTGCCAGCAGCTTAGGACCGGGGGGAATCGACCCCCAGCATTTT. Residues: CASSLGPGGIDPQHF.

The chain employs TRBV19 and TRBJ1-1; D is uncertain. The CDR3 has 13 amino acids. Between the trimmed V and J ends, which lost 3 bases and 1 base, there was a span of 6 bases. Germline assignment: CDR1 LNHDA and CDR2 SQIVND (reference sequence). The chain's CDR3 is CASSMLGNTEAFF. As DNA, the CDR3 is TGTGCCAGTAGTATGCTAGGGAACACTGAAGCTTTCTTT.

The chain has TRBV5-6 and TRBJ2-3; either TRBD1 or TRBD2 may supply D (6 bases each). The CDR3 is 17 amino acids. Trimming pared 0 bases from V and 2 bases from J, leaving 16 bases between. CDR1 SGHDT and CDR2 YYEEEE come from the germline V gene. The CDR3 region is CASSLGGRGRSTDTQYF. Here the CDR3 DNA reads TGTGCCAGCAGCTTGGGAGGCCGGGGGCGTTCCACAGATACGCAGTATTTT.